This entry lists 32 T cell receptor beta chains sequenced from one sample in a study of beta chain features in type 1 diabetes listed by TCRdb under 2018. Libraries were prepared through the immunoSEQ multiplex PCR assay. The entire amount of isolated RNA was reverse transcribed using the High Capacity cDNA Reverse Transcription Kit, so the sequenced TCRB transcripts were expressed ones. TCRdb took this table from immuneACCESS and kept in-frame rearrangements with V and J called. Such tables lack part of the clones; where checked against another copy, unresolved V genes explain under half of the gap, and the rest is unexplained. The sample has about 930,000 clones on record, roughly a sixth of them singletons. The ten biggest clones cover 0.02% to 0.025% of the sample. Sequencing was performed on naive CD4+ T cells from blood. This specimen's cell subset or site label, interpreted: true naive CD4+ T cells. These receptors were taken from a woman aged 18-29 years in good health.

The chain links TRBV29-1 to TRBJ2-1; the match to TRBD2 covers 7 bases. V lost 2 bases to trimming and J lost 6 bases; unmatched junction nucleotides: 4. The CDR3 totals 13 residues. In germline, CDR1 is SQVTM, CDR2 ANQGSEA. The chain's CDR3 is CSVERRGSNEQFF. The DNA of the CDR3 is TGCAGCGTTGAACGACGCGGGAGCAATGAGCAGTTCTTC.

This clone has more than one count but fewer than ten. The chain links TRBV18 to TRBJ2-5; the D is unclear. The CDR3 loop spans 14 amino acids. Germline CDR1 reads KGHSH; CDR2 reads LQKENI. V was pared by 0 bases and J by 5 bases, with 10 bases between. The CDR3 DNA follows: TGTGCCAGCTCACCACCCTCGGAATGGGAGACCCAGTACTTC. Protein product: CASSPPSEWETQYF. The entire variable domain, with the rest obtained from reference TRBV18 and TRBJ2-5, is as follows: NAGVMQNPRHLVRRRGQEARLRCSPMKGHSHVYWYRQLPEEGLKFMVYLQKENIIDESGMPKERFSAEFPKEGPSILRIQQVVRGDSAAYFCASSPPSEWETQYFGPGTRLLVL.

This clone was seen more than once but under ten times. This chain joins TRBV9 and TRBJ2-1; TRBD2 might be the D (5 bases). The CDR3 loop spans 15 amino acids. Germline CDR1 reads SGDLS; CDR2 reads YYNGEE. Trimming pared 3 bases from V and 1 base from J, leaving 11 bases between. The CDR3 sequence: CASSAAGRSYNEQFF. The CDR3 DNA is TGTGCCAGCAGCGCGGCGGGTCGATCCTACAATGAGCAGTTCTTC. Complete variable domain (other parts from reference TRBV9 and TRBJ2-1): DSGVTQTPKHLITATGQRVTLRCSPRSGDLSVYWYQQSLDQGLQFLIQYYNGEERAKGNILERFSAQQFPDLHSELNLSSLELGDSALYFCASSAAGRSYNEQFFGPGTRLTVL.

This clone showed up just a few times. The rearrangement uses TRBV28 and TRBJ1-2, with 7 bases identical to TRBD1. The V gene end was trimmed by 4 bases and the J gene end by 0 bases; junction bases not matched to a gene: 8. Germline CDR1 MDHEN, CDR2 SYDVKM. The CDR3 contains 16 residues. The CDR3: CASSSGQTVANYGYTF. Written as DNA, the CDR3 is TGTGCCAGCAGTTCGGGACAGACAGTCGCTAACTATGGCTACACCTTC.

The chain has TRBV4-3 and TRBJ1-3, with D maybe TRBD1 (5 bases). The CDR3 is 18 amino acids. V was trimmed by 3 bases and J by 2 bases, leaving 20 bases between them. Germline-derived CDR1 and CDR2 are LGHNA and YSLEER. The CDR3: CASSHLETTGTTGNTIYF. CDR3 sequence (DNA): TGCGCCAGCAGCCACCTTGAAACGACGGGGACTACTGGAAACACCATATATTTT.

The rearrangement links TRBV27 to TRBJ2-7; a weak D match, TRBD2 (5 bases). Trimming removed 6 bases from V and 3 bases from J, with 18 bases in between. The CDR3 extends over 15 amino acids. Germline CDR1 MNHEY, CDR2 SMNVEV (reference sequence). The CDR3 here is CASSPFSRTYYEQYF. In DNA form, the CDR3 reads TGTGCCAGCAGCCCATTCTCTAGGACTTACTACGAGCAGTACTTC.

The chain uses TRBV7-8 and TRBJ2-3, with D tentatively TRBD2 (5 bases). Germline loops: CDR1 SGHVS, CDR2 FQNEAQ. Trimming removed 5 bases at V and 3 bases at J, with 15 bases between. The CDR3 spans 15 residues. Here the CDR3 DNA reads TGTGCCAGCAGCCGCCCAAAGGGCGGGACAGATACGCAGTATTTT. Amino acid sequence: CASSRPKGGTDTQYF.

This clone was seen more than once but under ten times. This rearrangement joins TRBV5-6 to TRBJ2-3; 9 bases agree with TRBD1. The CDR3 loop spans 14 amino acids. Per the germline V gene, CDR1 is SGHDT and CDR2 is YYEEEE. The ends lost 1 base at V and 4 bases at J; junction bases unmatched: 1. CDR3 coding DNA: TGTGCCAGCAGCTTGCGGACAGGGGCAGATACGCAGTATTTT. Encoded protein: CASSLRTGADTQYF.

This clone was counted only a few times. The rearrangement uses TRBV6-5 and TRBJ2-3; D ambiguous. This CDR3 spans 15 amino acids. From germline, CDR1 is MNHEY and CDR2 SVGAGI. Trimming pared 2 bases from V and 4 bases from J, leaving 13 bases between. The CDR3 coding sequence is TGTGCCAGCAGTTACGCCCCGGCCCCCCCAGATACGCAGTATTTT. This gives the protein CASSYAPAPPDTQYF.

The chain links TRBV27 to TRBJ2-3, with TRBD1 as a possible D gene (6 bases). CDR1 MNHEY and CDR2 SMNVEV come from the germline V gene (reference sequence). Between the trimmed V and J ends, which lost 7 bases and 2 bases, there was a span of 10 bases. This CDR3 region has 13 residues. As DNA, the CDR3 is TGTGCCAGCAACAGGGCCAACACAGATACGCAGTATTTT. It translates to CASNRANTDTQYF.

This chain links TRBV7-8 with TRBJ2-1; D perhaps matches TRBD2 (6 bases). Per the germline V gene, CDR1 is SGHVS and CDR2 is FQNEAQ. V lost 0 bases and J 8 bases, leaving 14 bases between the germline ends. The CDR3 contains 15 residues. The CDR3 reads CASSLATAGKDEQFF. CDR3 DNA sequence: TGTGCCAGCAGCTTAGCGACGGCGGGAAAGGATGAGCAGTTCTTC.

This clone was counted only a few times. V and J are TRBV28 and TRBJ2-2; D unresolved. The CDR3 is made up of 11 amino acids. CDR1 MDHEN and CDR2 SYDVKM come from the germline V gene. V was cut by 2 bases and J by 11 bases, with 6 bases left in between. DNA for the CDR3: TGTGCCAGCAGTTTAGAGGTTGAGCTGTTTTTT. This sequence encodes CASSLEVELFF. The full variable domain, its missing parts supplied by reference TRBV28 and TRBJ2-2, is DVKVTQSSRYLVKRTGEKVFLECVQDMDHENMFWYRQDPGLGLRLIYFSYDVKMKEKGDIPEGYSVSREKKERFSLILESASTNQTSMYLCASSLEVELFFGEGSRLTVL.

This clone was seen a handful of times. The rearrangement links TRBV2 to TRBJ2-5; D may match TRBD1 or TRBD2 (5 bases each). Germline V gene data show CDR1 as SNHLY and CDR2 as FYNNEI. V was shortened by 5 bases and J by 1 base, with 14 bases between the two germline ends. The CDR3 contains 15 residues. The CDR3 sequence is CASSSDLGTQETQYF. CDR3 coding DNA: TGTGCCAGCAGTTCCGACTTAGGGACCCAAGAGACCCAGTACTTC.

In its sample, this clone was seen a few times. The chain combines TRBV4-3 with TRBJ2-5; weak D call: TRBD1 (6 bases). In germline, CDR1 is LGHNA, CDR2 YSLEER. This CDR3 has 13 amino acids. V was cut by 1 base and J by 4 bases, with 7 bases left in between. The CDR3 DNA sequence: TGCGCCAGCAGCCAAGGCAGGGGAGAGACCCAGTACTTC. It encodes CASSQGRGETQYF.

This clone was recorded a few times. This chain's CDR3 is CASSFRLYGYTF. The CDR3, as DNA: TGTGCCAGCAGTTTTCGTCTCTATGGCTACACCTTC. The V and J genes are TRBV28 and TRBJ1-2; no firm D call. The CDR3 sequence is 12 residues long. Germline loops: CDR1 MDHEN, CDR2 SYDVKM. Deletions cut 3 bases from V and 4 bases from J, with 6 bases between.

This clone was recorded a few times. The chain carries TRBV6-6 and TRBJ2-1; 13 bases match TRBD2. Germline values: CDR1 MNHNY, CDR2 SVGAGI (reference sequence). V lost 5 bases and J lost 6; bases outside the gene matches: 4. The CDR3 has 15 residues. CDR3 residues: CASSPRLAGGNEQFF. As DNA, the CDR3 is TGTGCCAGCAGTCCGCGACTAGCGGGAGGCAATGAGCAGTTCTTC.

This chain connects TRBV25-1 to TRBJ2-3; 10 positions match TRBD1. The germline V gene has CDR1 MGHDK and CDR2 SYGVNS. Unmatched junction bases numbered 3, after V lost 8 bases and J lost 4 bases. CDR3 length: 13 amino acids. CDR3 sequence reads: CASGGTGADTQYF. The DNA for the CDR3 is TGTGCCAGCGGTGGGACAGGGGCAGATACGCAGTATTTT.

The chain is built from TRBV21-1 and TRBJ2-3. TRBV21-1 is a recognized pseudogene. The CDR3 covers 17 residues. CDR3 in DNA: TGTGCCAGCAGTCGTACGGACCCGGGTTCTAGCACAGATACGCAGTATTTT. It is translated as CASSRTDPGSSTDTQYF.

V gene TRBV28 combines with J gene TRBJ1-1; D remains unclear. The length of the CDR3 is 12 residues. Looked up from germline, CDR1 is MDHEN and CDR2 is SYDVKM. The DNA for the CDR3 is TGTGCGACCACTGAGTGGAACACTGAAGCTTTCTTT. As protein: CATTEWNTEAFF.

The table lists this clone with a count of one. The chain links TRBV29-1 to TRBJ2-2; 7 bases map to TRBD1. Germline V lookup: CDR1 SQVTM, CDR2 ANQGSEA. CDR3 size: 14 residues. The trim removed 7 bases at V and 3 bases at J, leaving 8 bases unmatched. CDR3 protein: CSALRTGHTGELFF. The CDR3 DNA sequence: TGCAGCGCGCTGAGGACAGGCCACACCGGGGAGCTGTTTTTT.

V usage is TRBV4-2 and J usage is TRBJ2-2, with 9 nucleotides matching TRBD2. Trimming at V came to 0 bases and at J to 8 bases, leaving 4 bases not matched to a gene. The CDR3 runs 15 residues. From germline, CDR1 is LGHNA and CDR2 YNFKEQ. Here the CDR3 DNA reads TGTGCCAGCAGCCAAGAACCTAGCGGGAAAGGGGAGCTGTTTTTT. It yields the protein CASSQEPSGKGELFF.

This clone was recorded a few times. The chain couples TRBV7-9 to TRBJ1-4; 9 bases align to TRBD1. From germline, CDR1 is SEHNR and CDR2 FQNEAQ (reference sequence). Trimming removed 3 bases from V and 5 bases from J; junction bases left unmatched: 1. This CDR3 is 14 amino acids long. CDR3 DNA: TGTGCCAGCAGCTTGGACAGGGGAAATGAAAAACTGTTTTTT. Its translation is CASSLDRGNEKLFF.

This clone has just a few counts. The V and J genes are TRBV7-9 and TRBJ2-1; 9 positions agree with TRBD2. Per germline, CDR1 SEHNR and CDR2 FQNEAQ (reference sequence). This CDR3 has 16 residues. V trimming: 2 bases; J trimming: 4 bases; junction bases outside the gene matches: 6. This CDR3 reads CASSLISGRSYNEQFF. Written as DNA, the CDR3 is TGTGCCAGCAGCTTAATTAGCGGGAGATCTTACAATGAGCAGTTCTTC.

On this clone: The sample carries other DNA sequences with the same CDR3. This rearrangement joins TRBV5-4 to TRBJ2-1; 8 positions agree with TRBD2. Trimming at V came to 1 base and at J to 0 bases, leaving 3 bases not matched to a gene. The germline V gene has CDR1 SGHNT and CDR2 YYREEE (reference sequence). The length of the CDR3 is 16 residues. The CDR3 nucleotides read TGTGCCAGCAGCTTGCCCAGCGGGAGCTCCTACAATGAGCAGTTCTTC. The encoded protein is CASSLPSGSSYNEQFF.

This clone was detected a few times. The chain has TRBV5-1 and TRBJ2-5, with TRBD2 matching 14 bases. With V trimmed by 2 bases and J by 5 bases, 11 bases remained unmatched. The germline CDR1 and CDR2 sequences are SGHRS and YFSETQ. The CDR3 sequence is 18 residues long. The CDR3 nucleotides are TGCGCCAGCAGCTTACCCGGGACTAGCGGGAGTGGAGGGGAGACCCAGTACTTC. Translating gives CASSLPGTSGSGGETQYF.

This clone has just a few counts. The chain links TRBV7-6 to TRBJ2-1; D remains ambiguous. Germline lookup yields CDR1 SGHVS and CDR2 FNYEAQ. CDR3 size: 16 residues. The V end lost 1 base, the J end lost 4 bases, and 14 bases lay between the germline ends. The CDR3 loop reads CASSLESTSAYNEQFF. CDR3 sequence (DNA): TGTGCCAGCAGCTTAGAGTCCACGTCGGCTTACAATGAGCAGTTCTTC.

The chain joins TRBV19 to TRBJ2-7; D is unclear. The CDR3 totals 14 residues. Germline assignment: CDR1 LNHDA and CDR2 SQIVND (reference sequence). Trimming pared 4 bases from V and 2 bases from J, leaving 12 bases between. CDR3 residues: CASSRLPGTYEQYF. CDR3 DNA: TGTGCCAGTAGTAGGCTACCGGGTACCTACGAGCAGTACTTC.

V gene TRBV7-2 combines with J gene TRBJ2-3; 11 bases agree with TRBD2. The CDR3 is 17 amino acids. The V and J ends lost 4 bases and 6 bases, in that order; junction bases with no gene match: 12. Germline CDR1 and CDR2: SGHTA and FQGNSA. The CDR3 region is CASSSQGLAEIGDTQYF. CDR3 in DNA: TGTGCCAGCAGCTCCCAGGGACTAGCGGAGATAGGGGATACGCAGTATTTT.

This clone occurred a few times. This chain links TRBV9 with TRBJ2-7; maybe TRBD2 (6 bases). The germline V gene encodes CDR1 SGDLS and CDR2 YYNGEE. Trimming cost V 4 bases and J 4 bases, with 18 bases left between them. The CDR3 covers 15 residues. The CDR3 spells CASSPHSGVEYEQYF. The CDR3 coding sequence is TGTGCCAGCAGCCCCCATAGCGGAGTGGAGTACGAGCAGTACTTC.

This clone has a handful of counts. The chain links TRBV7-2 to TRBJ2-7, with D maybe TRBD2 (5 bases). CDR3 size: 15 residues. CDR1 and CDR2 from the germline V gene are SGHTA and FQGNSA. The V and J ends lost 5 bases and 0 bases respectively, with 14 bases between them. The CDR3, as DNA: TGTGCCAGCAGCAGATGGACGGGGAGCTCCTACGAGCAGTACTTC. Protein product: CASSRWTGSSYEQYF.

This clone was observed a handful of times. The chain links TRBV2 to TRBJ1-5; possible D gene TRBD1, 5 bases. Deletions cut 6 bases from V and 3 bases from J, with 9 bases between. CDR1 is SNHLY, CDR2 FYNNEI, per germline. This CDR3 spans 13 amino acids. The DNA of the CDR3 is TGTGCCAGCAGGGGGGGAATCAATCAGCCCCAGCATTTT. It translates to CASRGGINQPQHF.

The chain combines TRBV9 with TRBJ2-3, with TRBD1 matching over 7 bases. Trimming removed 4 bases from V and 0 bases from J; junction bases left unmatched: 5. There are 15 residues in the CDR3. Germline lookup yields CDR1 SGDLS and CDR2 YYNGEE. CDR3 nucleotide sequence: TGTGCCAGCAGCATAACAGGGGTGAGCACAGATACGCAGTATTTT. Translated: CASSITGVSTDTQYF. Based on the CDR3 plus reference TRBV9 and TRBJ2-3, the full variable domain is DSGVTQTPKHLITATGQRVTLRCSPRSGDLSVYWYQQSLDQGLQFLIQYYNGEERAKGNILERFSAQQFPDLHSELNLSSLELGDSALYFCASSITGVSTDTQYFGPGTRLTVL.